This T cell receptor (beta chain) comes out of a study of blood T cells in healthy people across ages. The authors ran a second PCR of 7 to 11 cycles using a sample-barcoded 5' primer and a J-beta primer mix. TCRdb reanalysed the 5' RACE reads using MiXCR and keeps one entry per CDR3 protein. The data contain about 1.4 million distinct CDR3 sequences, around 55% of them singletons. CDR1 SGHRS and CDR2 YFSETQ come from the germline V gene. Between the trimmed V and J ends, which lost 4 bases and 0 bases, there was a span of 11 bases. The CDR3 loop spans 16 amino acids. Sequencing was performed on blood. The TCR originated in a man younger than 35 in good health. This chain connects TRBV5-1 to TRBJ1-6; D is undetermined. CDR3 nucleotide sequence: TGCGCCAGCAGCCAGAGCGAGGGCTCCTATAATTCACCCCTCCACTTT. Translation gives CASSQSEGSYNSPLHF.